This T cell receptor (beta chain) was recovered during a study of Graves' ophthalmopathy and Graves' hyperthyroidism. About the research overall: In this cohort's terms, stable hyperthyroidism meant no ophthalmopathy by 18 months of follow-up.

Certain patients, namely those with other autoimmune diseases, uncontrolled infections, pregnancy or lactation, were excluded. This CDR3 is built from 16 residues. V trimming: 3 bases; J trimming: 0 bases; junction bases outside the gene matches: 6. The germline CDR1 and CDR2 sequences are MGHRA and YSYEKL. RNA transcripts served as template for amplifying TCR beta CDR3 sequences. HTBI primers were employed in first-round RT-PCR, then a second-round multiplex PCR followed. TCRdb independently ran MiXCR on the multiplex PCR reads; one entry per CDR3 protein. In the table there are approximately 1.2 million distinct CDR3 sequences, around a third of which are singletons. There are many counts of this clonotype.

This TCR was recovered from an adult man with Graves' hyperthyroidism. This sequence joins TRBV4-1 and TRBJ1-1; the match to TRBD1 covers 8 bases. Source material: peripheral blood or thyroid tissue (not recorded which). CDR3 nucleotides: TGCGCCAGCAGCCAGGCCCTGGACAGGGTGAACACTGAAGCTTTCTTT. Protein sequence: CASSQALDRVNTEAFF.